This TCR beta chain emerged from a study of neoadjuvant nivolumab and ipilimumab in lung cancer. On this clone: Its antigen is as yet unknown.

CDR3 size: 13 residues. Trimming took 3 bases from V and 4 from J, leaving 7 bases between them. In germline, CDR1 is SGHAT, CDR2 FQNNGV. Measured with immunoSEQ multiplex PCR; TCRdb has only the in-frame clones, and not every one. The repertoire consists of tens of thousands of clones, with 90% occurring once and the leading ten covering around 5%. Study observations and caveats: Higher pretherapy blood TCR richness went with higher resected-tumor richness. Compared with tumor-adjacent uninvolved lung, resected tumors showed greater richness and clonality.

The sample was peripheral blood, taken after neoadjuvant nivolumab, alone or with ipilimumab, at or shortly before surgery. This TCR derives from an adult with non-small cell lung cancer. V and J are TRBV11-2 and TRBJ1-5, with D hard to call. The CDR3 sequence is CASSLTRNQPQHF. The CDR3 region has the DNA TGTGCCAGCAGCTTGACCAGGAATCAGCCCCAGCATTTT.